The 26 T cell receptor beta chains below come from one sample, sequenced in a study of blood T cell repertoires in COVID-19. Method: immunoSEQ multiplex PCR; TCRdb's copy keeps in-frame clones and lacks some. The profile covers some 300,000 clones, with roughly 90% appearing a single time and approximately 2.4% taken by the ten largest. Sequences were obtained from peripheral blood. Source of these receptors: a man aged 18 to 29 with active or convalescent COVID-19.

This clone has a single count. J is TRBJ1-4 and V is TRBV28; 8 bases line up with TRBD1. CDR1 and CDR2 (germline): MDHEN, SYDVKM. The CDR3 length is 14 residues. V lost 7 bases and J lost 6; bases outside the gene matches: 7. The CDR3: CASNRDRWYEKLFF. The CDR3 coding sequence is TGTGCCAGCAATCGGGACAGGTGGTATGAAAAACTGTTTTTT.

The chain carries TRBV5-1 and TRBJ1-6, with a possible D match to TRBD1 (6 bases). The CDR3 covers 15 residues. Germline V gene sequence: CDR1 SGHRS, CDR2 YFSETQ. V gave up 0 bases and J gave up 9 bases, with 13 bases separating them. The CDR3 protein is CASSLVQGGSSPLHF. Here the CDR3 DNA reads TGCGCCAGCAGCTTGGTACAGGGCGGGAGTTCACCCCTCCACTTT.

This clone was seen a handful of times. The rearrangement links TRBV9 to TRBJ2-1, with no clear D. Trimming cost V 4 bases and J 9 bases, with 11 bases left between them. Per the germline V gene, CDR1 is SGDLS and CDR2 is YYNGEE. CDR3 length: 12 amino acids. The CDR3, as DNA: TGTGCCAGCAGCAGAGCGTCCAGTGAGCAGTTCTTC. As protein: CASSRASSEQFF.

CDR3 sequence (DNA): TGTGCCAGCAGCGAGGTTAGGAGTACTGAAGCTTTCTTT. Translation gives CASSEVRSTEAFF. V is TRBV6-5 and J is TRBJ1-1; D unresolved. The V gene lost 6 bases and the J gene lost 5 bases, with 13 bases spanning the gap. The CDR3 runs to 13 residues. Germline V gene data show CDR1 as MNHEY and CDR2 as SVGAGI.

This sequence joins TRBV7-2 and TRBJ2-5, with no clear D. Trimming took 5 bases from V and 5 from J, leaving 12 bases between them. Germline V gene data show CDR1 as SGHTA and CDR2 as FQGNSA. This CDR3 is 13 amino acids long. CDR3 residues: CASSPPGRETQYF. CDR3 nucleotides: TGTGCCAGCAGCCCCCCAGGTCGGGAGACCCAGTACTTC.

This rearrangement joins TRBV28 to TRBJ1-1; D call uncertain. Trimming took 3 bases from V and 7 from J, leaving 15 bases between them. The germline V gene encodes CDR1 MDHEN and CDR2 SYDVKM. The CDR3 spans 14 residues. The CDR3 sequence is CASSLAVAGGEAFF. CDR3 in DNA: TGTGCCAGCAGTTTGGCAGTAGCCGGAGGTGAAGCTTTCTTT.

The gene calls are TRBV21-1 and TRBJ1-6; the D call in the table, TRBD1, was not verified against the DNA. TRBV21-1 is a pseudogene locus. The CDR3 sequence is 16 residues long. The CDR3 region has the DNA TGTGCCAGCAGCTGGACAGGGGGTTCCTATAATTCACCCCTCCACTTT. Translated, it gives CASSWTGGSYNSPLHF.

This clone is a singleton in its sample. This chain connects TRBV19 to TRBJ2-1, with 10 bases lining up with TRBD2. V was pared by 7 bases and J by 7 bases, with 10 bases of the junction left unmatched. This CDR3 spans 15 amino acids. Germline V gene sequence: CDR1 LNHDA, CDR2 SQIVND (reference sequence). CDR3 amino acids: CASTLASGSWNEQFF. CDR3 coding DNA: TGTGCCAGTACCCTCGCTAGCGGGAGTTGGAATGAGCAGTTCTTC. The variable domain in full, completed from reference TRBV19 and TRBJ2-1, reads DGGITQSPKYLFRKEGQNVTLSCEQNLNHDAMYWYRQDPGQGLRLIYYSQIVNDFQKGDIAEGYSVSREKKESFPLTVTSAQKNPTAFYLCASTLASGSWNEQFFGPGTRLTVL.

This clone showed up just a few times. This chain connects TRBV19 to TRBJ1-5; D gene ambiguous. CDR3 length: 13 residues. V was trimmed by 10 bases and J by 2 bases, leaving 12 bases between them. Germline CDR1 and CDR2: LNHDA and SQIVND (reference sequence). CDR3: CATSRVGNQPQHF. The DNA for the CDR3 is TGTGCCACGTCGAGGGTAGGCAATCAGCCCCAGCATTTT.

The chain carries TRBV3-1 (or the pseudogene TRBV3-2) and TRBJ2-7; the match to TRBD2 covers 7 bases. In germline, CDR1 is LGHDT, CDR2 YNNKEL (reference sequence). This CDR3 region has 14 residues. Losses at the gene ends were 0 bases for V and 6 bases for J; bases not matched to a gene: 5. The CDR3 reads CASSQDGRGIEQYF. The CDR3 DNA reads TGTGCCAGCAGCCAAGATGGGAGGGGTATCGAGCAGTACTTC.

V is TRBV5-5 and J is TRBJ1-1, with D possibly TRBD1 on 6 matching bases. CDR3 size: 17 residues. Germline assignment: CDR1 SGHKS and CDR2 YYEKEE (reference sequence). V gave up 4 bases and J gave up 0 bases, with 19 bases separating them. CDR3 protein: CASSTHQQGAVNTEAFF. CDR3 sequence (DNA): TGTGCCAGCAGCACCCACCAACAGGGAGCGGTGAACACTGAAGCTTTCTTT.

V and J are TRBV10-3 and TRBJ2-3; D not resolved. This CDR3 spans 17 amino acids. In germline, CDR1 is ENHRY, CDR2 SYGVKD. V shed 2 bases and J shed 5 bases, with 20 bases lying between them. The CDR3 bases are TGTGCCATCAGTGAGCCCTTCCTGGAAAGTGAGGTAGATACGCAGTATTTT. Translated: CAISEPFLESEVDTQYF.

This clone was picked up a small number of times. The J gene is TRBJ1-2, the V gene TRBV29-1; D is unclear. The length of the CDR3 is 11 residues. Trimming stripped 7 bases from V and 4 bases from J, with 10 bases between. CDR1 is SQVTM and CDR2 is ANQGSEA in the germline V gene. The CDR3 sequence is CSAIDTYGYTF. Here the CDR3 DNA reads TGCAGCGCCATTGACACCTATGGCTACACCTTC.

V and J are TRBV7-7 and TRBJ2-2; weak D call: TRBD2 (6 bases). Trimming took 3 bases from V and 3 from J, leaving 8 bases between them. This CDR3 is built from 14 residues. In germline, CDR1 is SSHAT, CDR2 FNYEAQ (reference sequence). The CDR3 bases are TGTGCCAGCAGCTTGGGGGGTTACACCGGGGAGCTGTTTTTT. Translating it yields CASSLGGYTGELFF.

The chain uses TRBV28 and TRBJ2-3; D may be TRBD1 (5 bases). Trimming took off 6 bases at V and 2 bases at J, with 15 bases between the two ends. This CDR3 comprises 15 residues. Germline V gene sequence: CDR1 MDHEN, CDR2 SYDVKM. CDR3 amino acids: CASSPNRWHTDTQYF. The DNA for the CDR3 is TGTGCCAGCAGCCCAAACAGGTGGCACACAGATACGCAGTATTTT.

V is TRBV24-1 and J is TRBJ2-5; the D is unclear. CDR1 and CDR2 from the germline V gene are KGHDR and SFDVKD. The CDR3 sequence is 13 residues long. V was cut by 5 bases and J by 1 base, with 7 bases left in between. This CDR3 reads CATSGPGQETQYF. The CDR3 nucleotides are TGTGCCACCAGTGGCCCGGGCCAAGAGACCCAGTACTTC.

This chain connects TRBV4-1 to TRBJ1-1; D gene unclear. The CDR3 has 12 residues. Trimming left V 3 bases short and J 4 bases short, with 6 bases between. Germline V CDR1 and CDR2: MGHRA, YSYEKL. The CDR3 region has the DNA TGCGCCAGCAGCCATTTGAGCACTGAAGCTTTCTTT. This translates into CASSHLSTEAFF.

This chain uses TRBV30 with TRBJ2-6, with D perhaps TRBD1 (5 bases). Germline lookup yields CDR1 GTSNPN and CDR2 SVGIG (reference sequence). The CDR3 sequence is 15 residues long. Between the trimmed V and J ends, which lost 5 bases and 0 bases, there was a span of 11 bases. The CDR3 reads CAWPQVLSGANVLTF. CDR3 coding DNA: TGTGCCTGGCCACAGGTTCTCTCTGGGGCCAACGTCCTGACTTTC.

The chain carries TRBV7-2 and TRBJ2-1, with TRBD2 as a possible D gene (6 bases). This CDR3 contains 16 residues. Trimming cost V 8 bases and J 8 bases, with 25 bases left between them. Per germline, CDR1 SGHTA and CDR2 FQGNSA. The CDR3 loop is CASAQEGGIPGYEQFF. Written as DNA, the CDR3 is TGTGCCAGCGCACAAGAAGGCGGGATTCCGGGGTATGAGCAGTTCTTC.

The chain employs TRBV5-6 and TRBJ1-2; no clear D gene. Germline values: CDR1 SGHDT, CDR2 YYEEEE. This CDR3 has 12 amino acids. V was shortened by 6 bases and J by 6 bases, with 12 bases between the two germline ends. CDR3 nucleotides: TGTGCCAGCAAATCATTCGGGGATGGCTACACCTTC. Amino acids: CASKSFGDGYTF.

The V call is TRBV4-3, the J call TRBJ1-6; no clear D. Looked up from germline, CDR1 is LGHNA and CDR2 is YSLEER. The CDR3 is 17 residues long. Trimming stripped 0 bases from V and 2 bases from J, with 11 bases between. The CDR3 here is CASSQDGRSPYNSPLHF. For the CDR3, the DNA is TGCGCCAGCAGCCAAGATGGTCGTAGCCCCTATAATTCACCCCTCCACTTT.

V and J are TRBV5-1 and TRBJ2-7; 8 bases map to TRBD1. After removal of 4 bases from V and 4 bases from J, the junction contained 10 bases not matched to a gene. CDR1 and CDR2 (germline): SGHRS, YFSETQ. The length of the CDR3 is 15 residues. CDR3 bases: TGCGCCAGCAGCACCCGGACAGGGTTGGTGTACGAGCAGTACTTC. Amino acid sequence: CASSTRTGLVYEQYF. The full variable domain, rest sourced from reference TRBV5-1 and TRBJ2-7, is KAGVTQTPRYLIKTRGQQVTLSCSPISGHRSVSWYQQTPGQGLQFLFEYFSETQRNKGNFPGRFSGRQFSNSRSEMNVSTLELGDSALYLCASSTRTGLVYEQYFGPGTRLTVT.

J is TRBJ2-3 and V is TRBV6-5, with 10 bases identical to TRBD2. CDR3 length: 13 amino acids. Germline V gives CDR1 MNHEY, CDR2 SVGAGI. The V gene end was trimmed by 8 bases and the J gene end by 1 base; junction bases not matched to a gene: 0. CDR3 DNA: TGTGCCAGCGGGACTAGCGGCACAGATACGCAGTATTTT. Amino acids: CASGTSGTDTQYF.

V is TRBV5-1 and J is TRBJ2-3; D not certain. The V gene lost 4 bases and the J gene lost 1 base, with 13 bases spanning the gap. This CDR3 is 15 amino acids long. Germline V gene data show CDR1 as SGHRS and CDR2 as YFSETQ. In nucleotides, the CDR3 is TGCGCCAGCAGCGATACAAATCGGGGCACAGATACGCAGTATTTT. Its protein product is CASSDTNRGTDTQYF.

CDR3 in amino acids: CATSGGTSSNEQFF. The DNA for the CDR3 is TGTGCCACCAGCGGGGGGACTAGCAGCAATGAGCAGTTCTTC. The chain uses TRBV15 and TRBJ2-1; 9 bases line up with TRBD2. The length of the CDR3 is 14 residues. Looked up from germline, CDR1 is LNHNV and CDR2 is YYDKDF (reference sequence). Trimming took 5 bases from V and 6 from J; bases not matched to a gene: 5.

The chain links TRBV7-6 to TRBJ2-7; 16 positions match TRBD2. Germline trimming cut 5 bases from V and 4 bases from J; bases unmatched to any gene: 8. Looked up from germline, CDR1 is SGHVS and CDR2 is FNYEAQ. The CDR3 totals 17 residues. CDR3 nucleotide sequence: TGTGCCAGCAGCCAGGGACTAGCGGGAGGGCCTTATTACGAGCAGTACTTC. Translating gives CASSQGLAGGPYYEQYF.